This is a list of T cell receptor beta chains from one sample in a study of CD8+ T cells in alopecia areata. Profiling relied on immunoSEQ multiplex PCR, and the TCRdb table lists in-frame clones only, not all of them. The sample lists about 97,000 clones, roughly two fifths occurring once. The specimen sequenced was CD4+ T cells sorted from blood. These receptors all come from a human donor with alopecia areata. The CDR3 runs from the conserved cysteine through the conserved F or W. Each record gives: CDR3 length, V gene, J gene, D gene, clone size, CDR3 protein, CDR3 DNA. The D gene is left open where the match is weak. A row's size may be missing; if present it is once, few, many or a size class.

length: 15; V: TRBV2; J: TRBJ2-2; D: .; size: few; CDR3: CASKERTILTGELFF; DNA: TGTGCCAGCAAGGAAAGGACAATCCTCACCGGGGAGCTGTTTTTT
length: 14; V: TRBV27; J: TRBJ2-1; D: TRBD2; size: .; CDR3: CASSLAGVGNEQFF; DNA: TGTGCCAGCAGTTTAGCGGGAGTGGGTAATGAGCAGTTCTTC
length: 14; V: TRBV7-2; J: TRBJ2-5; D: .; size: .; CDR3: CASSYQGGQETQYF; DNA: TGTGCCAGCAGCTACCAGGGAGGACAAGAGACCCAGTACTTC
length: 15; V: TRBV30; J: TRBJ2-2; D: .; size: .; CDR3: CAWSPTLPGTGELFF; DNA: TGTGCCTGGAGTCCGACACTACCGGGCACCGGGGAGCTGTTTTTT
length: 17; V: TRBV5-6; J: TRBJ2-3; D: TRBD2; size: .; CDR3: CASSSSRTSGSTDTQYF; DNA: TGTGCCAGCAGCTCCTCCCGGACTAGCGGATCCACAGATACGCAGTATTTT
length: 14; V: TRBV29-1; J: TRBJ2-2; D: .; size: .; CDR3: CSVGTGTTTGELFF; DNA: TGCAGCGTAGGTACCGGGACAACCACCGGGGAGCTGTTTTTT
length: 13; V: TRBV7-9; J: TRBJ2-5; D: .; size: few; CDR3: CASSDTAGETQYF; DNA: TGTGCCAGCAGCGACACCGCGGGGGAGACCCAGTACTTC
length: 13; V: TRBV2; J: TRBJ1-3; D: .; size: .; CDR3: CASMRSSGNTIYF; DNA: TGTGCCAGCATGCGGAGCTCTGGAAACACCATATATTTT
length: 15; V: TRBV15; J: TRBJ2-1; D: .; size: .; CDR3: CATSRGGAERREQFF; DNA: TGTGCCACCAGCAGAGGTGGGGCGGAGCGGCGAGAGCAGTTCTTC
length: 15; V: TRBV9; J: TRBJ2-5; D: TRBD2; size: .; CDR3: CASAGTSGGRQTQYF; DNA: TGTGCCAGCGCGGGGACTAGCGGGGGGAGGCAGACCCAGTACTTC
length: 13; V: TRBV29-1; J: TRBJ2-2; D: .; size: few; CDR3: CSVDSQFTGELFF; DNA: TGCAGCGTTGATTCACAGTTTACCGGGGAGCTGTTTTTT
length: 11; V: TRBV7-3; J: TRBJ2-1; D: .; size: few; CDR3: CASSLAREQFF; DNA: TGTGCCAGCAGCTTAGCGCGGGAGCAGTTCTTC
length: 14; V: TRBV7-2; J: TRBJ1-1; D: .; size: few; CDR3: CASSLTFMNTEAFF; DNA: TGTGCCAGCAGCTTAACTTTCATGAACACTGAAGCTTTCTTT
length: 15; V: TRBV30; J: TRBJ2-1; D: .; size: .; CDR3: CAWSSASFSYNEQFF; DNA: TGTGCCTGGAGTAGTGCTAGCTTCTCCTACAATGAGCAGTTCTTC
length: 16; V: TRBV28; J: TRBJ2-3; D: TRBD2; size: few; CDR3: CASSLSLAGGADTQYF; DNA: TGTGCCAGCAGCCTATCTCTAGCGGGAGGCGCAGATACGCAGTATTTT
length: 15; V: TRBV19; J: TRBJ2-5; D: TRBD2; size: .; CDR3: CASSIQGGRRETQYF; DNA: TGTGCCAGTAGTATACAGGGAGGGCGCCGAGAGACCCAGTACTTC
length: 14; V: TRBV7-2; J: TRBJ2-7; D: .; size: .; CDR3: CASSPSPSGYEQYF; DNA: TGTGCCAGCAGCCCGTCTCCCTCGGGCTACGAGCAGTACTTC
length: 15; V: TRBV5-1; J: TRBJ2-5; D: .; size: once; CDR3: CASSLHRGGQETQYF; DNA: TGCGCCAGCAGCTTACACAGGGGAGGCCAAGAGACCCAGTACTTC
length: 14; V: TRBV27; J: TRBJ2-7; D: TRBD1; size: .; CDR3: CASSLLGTGGEQYF; DNA: TGTGCCAGCAGTTTATTGGGTACAGGGGGCGAGCAGTACTTC
length: 15; V: TRBV18; J: TRBJ2-3; D: .; size: .; CDR3: CASSPVGTSTDTQYF; DNA: TGTGCCAGCTCACCGGTAGGGACTAGCACAGATACGCAGTATTTT